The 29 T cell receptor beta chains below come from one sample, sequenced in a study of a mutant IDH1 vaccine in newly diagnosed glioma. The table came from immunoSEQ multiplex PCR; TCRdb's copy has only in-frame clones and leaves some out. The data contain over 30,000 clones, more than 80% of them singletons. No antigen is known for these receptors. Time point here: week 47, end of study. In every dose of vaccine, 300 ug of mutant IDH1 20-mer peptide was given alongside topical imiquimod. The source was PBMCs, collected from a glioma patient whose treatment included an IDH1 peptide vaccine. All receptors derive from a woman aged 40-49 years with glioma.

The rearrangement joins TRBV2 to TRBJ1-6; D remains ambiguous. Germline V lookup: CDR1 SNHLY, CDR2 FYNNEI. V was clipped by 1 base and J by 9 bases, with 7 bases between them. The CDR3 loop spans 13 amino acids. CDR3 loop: CASSEGRISPLHF. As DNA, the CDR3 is TGTGCCAGCAGTGAAGGGCGTATTTCACCCCTCCACTTT.

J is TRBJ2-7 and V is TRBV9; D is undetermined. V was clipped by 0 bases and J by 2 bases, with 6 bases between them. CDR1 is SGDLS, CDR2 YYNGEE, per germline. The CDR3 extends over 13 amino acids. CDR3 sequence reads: CASSVGPTYEQYF. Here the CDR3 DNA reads TGTGCCAGCAGCGTAGGACCAACCTACGAGCAGTACTTC.

The CDR3 nucleotides read TGCGCCAGCAGCTTGCGTGGGCAGAACTACGAGCAGTACTTC. This encodes CASSLRGQNYEQYF. The chain carries TRBV5-1 and TRBJ2-7; D is unclear. From germline, CDR1 is SGHRS and CDR2 YFSETQ. This CDR3 comprises 14 residues. The germline V and J ends were trimmed by 1 base and 3 bases, with 11 bases remaining between them.

The CDR3 nucleotides are TGTGCCAGCAGGGGCCCCCGGGAGACCGGCATCTACGAGCAGTACTTC. It specifies CASRGPRETGIYEQYF. The V gene is TRBV2, the J gene TRBJ2-7, with a tentative D call TRBD2 (6 bases). Trimming shortened V by 6 bases and J by 3 bases, and 21 bases separated the two germline ends. This CDR3 contains 16 residues. CDR1 and CDR2 (germline): SNHLY, FYNNEI.

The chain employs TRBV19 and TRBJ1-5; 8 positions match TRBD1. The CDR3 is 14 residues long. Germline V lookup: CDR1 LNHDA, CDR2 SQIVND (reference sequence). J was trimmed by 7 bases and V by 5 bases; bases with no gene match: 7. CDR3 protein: CASSFLDRAQPQHF. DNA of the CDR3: TGTGCCAGTAGTTTTTTGGACAGGGCCCAGCCCCAGCATTTT. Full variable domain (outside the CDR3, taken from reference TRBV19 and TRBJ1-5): DGGITQSPKYLFRKEGQNVTLSCEQNLNHDAMYWYRQDPGQGLRLIYYSQIVNDFQKGDIAEGYSVSREKKESFPLTVTSAQKNPTAFYLCASSFLDRAQPQHFGDGTRLSIL.

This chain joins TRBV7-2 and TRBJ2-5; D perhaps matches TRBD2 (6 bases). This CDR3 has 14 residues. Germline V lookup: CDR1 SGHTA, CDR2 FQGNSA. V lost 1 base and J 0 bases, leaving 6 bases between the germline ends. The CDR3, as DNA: TGTGCCAGCAGCTTAGGCGGGAACCAAGAGACCCAGTACTTC. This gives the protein CASSLGGNQETQYF.

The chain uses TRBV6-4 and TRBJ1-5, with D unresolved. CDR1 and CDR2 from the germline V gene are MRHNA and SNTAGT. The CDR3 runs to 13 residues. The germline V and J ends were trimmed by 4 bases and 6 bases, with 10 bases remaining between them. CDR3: CASSVTGSQPQHF. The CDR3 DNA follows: TGTGCCAGCAGTGTCACGGGTTCTCAGCCCCAGCATTTT.

Written as DNA, the CDR3 is TGTGCCAGTAGTAAATCCGGGACAGGAACCTACGAGCAGTACTTC. Encoded protein: CASSKSGTGTYEQYF. This chain joins TRBV19 and TRBJ2-7, with 8 positions matching TRBD1. V was pared by 4 bases and J by 2 bases, with 7 bases of the junction left unmatched. Germline CDR1 and CDR2: LNHDA and SQIVND (reference sequence). This CDR3 contains 15 residues.

CDR3 bases: TGCGCCAGCAGCACCCGGGGAGTCCTTAACACCGGGGAGCTGTTTTTT. Protein product: CASSTRGVLNTGELFF. The genes are TRBV5-1 and TRBJ2-2; TRBD2 is a possible D gene (5 bases). This CDR3 is 16 amino acids long. V lost 4 bases, J lost 2 bases, and 15 bases lay in between. CDR1 SGHRS and CDR2 YFSETQ come from the germline V gene.

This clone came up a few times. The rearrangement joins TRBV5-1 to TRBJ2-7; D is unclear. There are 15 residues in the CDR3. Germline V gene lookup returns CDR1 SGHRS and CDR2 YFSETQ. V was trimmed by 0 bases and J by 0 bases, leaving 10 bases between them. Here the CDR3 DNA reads TGCGCCAGCAGCTTGGACGCCCCTAGCTCCTACGAGCAGTACTTC. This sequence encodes CASSLDAPSSYEQYF.

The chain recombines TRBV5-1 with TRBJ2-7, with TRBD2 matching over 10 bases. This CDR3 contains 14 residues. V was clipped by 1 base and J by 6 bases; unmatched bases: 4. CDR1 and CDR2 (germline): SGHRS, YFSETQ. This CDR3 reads CASSLPTSGTEQYF. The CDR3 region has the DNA TGCGCCAGCAGCTTGCCCACTAGCGGGACCGAGCAGTACTTC.

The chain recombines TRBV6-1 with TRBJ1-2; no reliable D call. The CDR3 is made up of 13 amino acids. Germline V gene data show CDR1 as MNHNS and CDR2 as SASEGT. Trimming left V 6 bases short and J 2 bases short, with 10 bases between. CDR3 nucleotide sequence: TGTGCCAGCAGAGGTTCACAGAACTATGGCTACACCTTC. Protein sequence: CASRGSQNYGYTF.

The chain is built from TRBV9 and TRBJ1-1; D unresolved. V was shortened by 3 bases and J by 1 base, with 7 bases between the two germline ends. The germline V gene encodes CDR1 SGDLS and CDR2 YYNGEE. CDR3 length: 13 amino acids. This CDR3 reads CASSGPGNTEAFF. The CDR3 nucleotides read TGTGCCAGCAGCGGCCCGGGGAACACTGAAGCTTTCTTT.

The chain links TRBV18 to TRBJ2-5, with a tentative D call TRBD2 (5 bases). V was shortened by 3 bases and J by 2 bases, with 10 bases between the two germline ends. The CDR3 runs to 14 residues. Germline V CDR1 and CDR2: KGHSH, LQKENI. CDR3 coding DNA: TGTGCCAGCTCACCCCCCGGGGTACAAGAGACCCAGTACTTC. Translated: CASSPPGVQETQYF. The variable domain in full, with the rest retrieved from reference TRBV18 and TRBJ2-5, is NAGVMQNPRHLVRRRGQEARLRCSPMKGHSHVYWYRQLPEEGLKFMVYLQKENIIDESGMPKERFSAEFPKEGPSILRIQQVVRGDSAAYFCASSPPGVQETQYFGPGTRLLVL.

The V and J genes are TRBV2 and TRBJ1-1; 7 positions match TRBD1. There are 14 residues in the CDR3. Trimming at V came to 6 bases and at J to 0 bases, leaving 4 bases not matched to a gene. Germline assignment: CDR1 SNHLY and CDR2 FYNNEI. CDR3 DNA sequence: TGTGCCAGCAGCGCTGACAGGGTGAACACTGAAGCTTTCTTT. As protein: CASSADRVNTEAFF.

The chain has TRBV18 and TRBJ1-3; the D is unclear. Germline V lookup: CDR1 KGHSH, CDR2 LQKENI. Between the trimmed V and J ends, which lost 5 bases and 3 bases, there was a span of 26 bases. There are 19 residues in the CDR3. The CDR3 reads CASSMLDSEARTVGNTIYF. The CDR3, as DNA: TGTGCCAGCTCAATGCTAGATTCCGAGGCCCGAACCGTTGGAAACACCATATATTTT. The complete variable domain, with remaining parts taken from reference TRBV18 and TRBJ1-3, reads NAGVMQNPRHLVRRRGQEARLRCSPMKGHSHVYWYRQLPEEGLKFMVYLQKENIIDESGMPKERFSAEFPKEGPSILRIQQVVRGDSAAYFCASSMLDSEARTVGNTIYFGEGSWLTVV.

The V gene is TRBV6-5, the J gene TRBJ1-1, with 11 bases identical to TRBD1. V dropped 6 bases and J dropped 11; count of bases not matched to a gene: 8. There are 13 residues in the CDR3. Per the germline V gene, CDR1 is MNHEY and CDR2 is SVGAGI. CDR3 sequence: CASRLRTGGAAFF. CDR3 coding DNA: TGTGCCAGCAGACTTAGGACAGGGGGCGCGGCTTTCTTT.

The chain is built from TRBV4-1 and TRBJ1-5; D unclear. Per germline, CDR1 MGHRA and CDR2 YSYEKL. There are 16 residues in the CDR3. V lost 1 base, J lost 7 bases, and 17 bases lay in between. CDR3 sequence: CASSQVSGISGQPQHF. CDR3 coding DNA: TGCGCCAGCAGCCAAGTCAGCGGGATATCTGGGCAGCCCCAGCATTTT.

This CDR3 is CASSYRRTGSEQYF. In nucleotides, the CDR3 is TGTGCCAGCAGTTACCGTCGAACAGGGTCCGAGCAGTACTTC. V is TRBV6-5 and J is TRBJ2-7; the D gene is possibly TRBD1 (6 bases). With 2 bases removed from V and 6 bases from J, the gap between germline ends came to 14 bases. The CDR3 contains 14 residues. Germline lookup yields CDR1 MNHEY and CDR2 SVGAGI.

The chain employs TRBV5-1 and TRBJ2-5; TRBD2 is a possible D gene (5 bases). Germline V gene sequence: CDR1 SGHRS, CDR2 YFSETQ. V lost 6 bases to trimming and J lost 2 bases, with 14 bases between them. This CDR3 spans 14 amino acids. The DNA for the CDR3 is TGCGCCAGCACCTCAAGCACTAGGCAAGAGACCCAGTACTTC. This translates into CASTSSTRQETQYF.

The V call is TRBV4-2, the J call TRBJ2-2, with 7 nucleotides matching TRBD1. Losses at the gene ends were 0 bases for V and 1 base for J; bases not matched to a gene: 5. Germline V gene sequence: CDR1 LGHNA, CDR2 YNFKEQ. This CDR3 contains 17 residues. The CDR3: CASSQDRGRMNTGELFF. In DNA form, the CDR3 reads TGTGCCAGCAGCCAAGATAGGGGGCGGATGAACACCGGGGAGCTGTTTTTT.

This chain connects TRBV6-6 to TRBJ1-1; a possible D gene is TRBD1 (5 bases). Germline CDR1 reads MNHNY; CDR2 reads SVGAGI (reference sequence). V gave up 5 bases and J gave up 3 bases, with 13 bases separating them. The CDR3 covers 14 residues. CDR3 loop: CASSPGSRDTEAFF. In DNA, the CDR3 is TGTGCCAGCAGTCCCGGGTCCAGGGACACTGAAGCTTTCTTT.

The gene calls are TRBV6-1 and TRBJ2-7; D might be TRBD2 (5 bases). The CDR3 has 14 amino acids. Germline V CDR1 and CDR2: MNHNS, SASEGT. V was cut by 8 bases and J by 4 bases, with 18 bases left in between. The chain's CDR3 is CASRAERAPYEQYF. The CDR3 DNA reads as TGTGCCAGCCGGGCGGAGAGGGCTCCATACGAGCAGTACTTC.

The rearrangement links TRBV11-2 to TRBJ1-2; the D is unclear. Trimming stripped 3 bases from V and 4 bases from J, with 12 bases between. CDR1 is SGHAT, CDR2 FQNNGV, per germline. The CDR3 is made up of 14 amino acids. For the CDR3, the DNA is TGTGCCAGCAGCTTGGCTGGGCCAGCCTATGGCTACACCTTC. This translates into CASSLAGPAYGYTF.

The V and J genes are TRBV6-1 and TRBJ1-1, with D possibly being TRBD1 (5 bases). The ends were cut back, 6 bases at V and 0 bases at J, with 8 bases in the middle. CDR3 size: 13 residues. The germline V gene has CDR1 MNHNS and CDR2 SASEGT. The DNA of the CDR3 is TGTGCCAGCAGGGGGGGGTTGAACACTGAAGCTTTCTTT. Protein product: CASRGGLNTEAFF.

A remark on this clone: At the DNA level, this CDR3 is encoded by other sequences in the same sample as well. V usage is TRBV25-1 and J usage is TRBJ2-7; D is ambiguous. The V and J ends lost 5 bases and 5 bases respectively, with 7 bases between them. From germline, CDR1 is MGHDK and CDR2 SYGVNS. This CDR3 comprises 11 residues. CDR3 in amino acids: CASSRGNEQYF. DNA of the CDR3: TGTGCCAGCAGTCGCGGAAACGAGCAGTACTTC.

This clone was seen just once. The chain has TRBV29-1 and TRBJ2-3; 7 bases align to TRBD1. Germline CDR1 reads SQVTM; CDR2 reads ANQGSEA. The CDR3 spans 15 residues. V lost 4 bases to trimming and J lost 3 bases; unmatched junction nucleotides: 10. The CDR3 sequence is CSVAGTALRTDTQYF. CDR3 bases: TGCAGCGTTGCAGGGACAGCATTGAGGACAGATACGCAGTATTTT.

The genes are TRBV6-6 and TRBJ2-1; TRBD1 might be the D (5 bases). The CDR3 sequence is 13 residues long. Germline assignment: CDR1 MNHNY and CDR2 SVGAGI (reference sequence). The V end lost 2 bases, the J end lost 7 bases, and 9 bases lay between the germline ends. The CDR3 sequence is CASSYRGDNEQFF. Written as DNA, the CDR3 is TGTGCCAGCAGTTACAGGGGTGATAATGAGCAGTTCTTC.

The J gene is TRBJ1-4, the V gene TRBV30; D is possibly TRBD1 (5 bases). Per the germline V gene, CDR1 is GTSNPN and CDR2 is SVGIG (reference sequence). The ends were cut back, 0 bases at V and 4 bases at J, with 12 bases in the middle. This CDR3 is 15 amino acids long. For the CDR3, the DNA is TGTGCCTGGAGTGTAACGGGGGTCCTTAATGAAAAACTGTTTTTT. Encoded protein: CAWSVTGVLNEKLFF.